This TCR beta chain was obtained from a study of blood T cell repertoires in COVID-19. Assay used: immunoSEQ multiplex PCR; TCRdb lists only in-frame clones, some missing. The sample consists of 55,000 to 75,000 clones, approximately 86% of them appearing once. This CDR3 has 15 residues. CDR1 is SGHVS and CDR2 is FNYEAQ in the germline V gene. V was cut by 0 bases and J by 10 bases, with 15 bases left in between. Sequences were obtained from peripheral blood. V and J are TRBV7-6 and TRBJ1-4, with no clear D. This TCR was sampled from a man aged 80 or over with active COVID-19. The CDR3 loop reads CASSLAQEGRGKLFF. The CDR3 DNA reads TGTGCCAGCAGCTTAGCGCAGGAGGGCCGGGGAAAACTGTTTTTT.